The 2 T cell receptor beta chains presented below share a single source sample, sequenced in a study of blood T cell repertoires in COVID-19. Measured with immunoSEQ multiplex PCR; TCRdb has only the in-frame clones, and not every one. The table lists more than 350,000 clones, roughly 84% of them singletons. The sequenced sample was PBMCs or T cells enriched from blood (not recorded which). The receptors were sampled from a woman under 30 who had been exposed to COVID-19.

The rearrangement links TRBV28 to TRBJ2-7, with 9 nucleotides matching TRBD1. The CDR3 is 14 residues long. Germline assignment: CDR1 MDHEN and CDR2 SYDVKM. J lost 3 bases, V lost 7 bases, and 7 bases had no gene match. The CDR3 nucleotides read TGTGCCAGCAACGGACAGGGGATTAGCTACGAGCAGTACTTC. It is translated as CASNGQGISYEQYF.

Written as DNA, the CDR3 is TGTGCCAGCAGTTTGGTAGTAGCGGGAGATGAGACCCAGTACTTC. Translating gives CASSLVVAGDETQYF. J is TRBJ2-5 and V is TRBV28, with 9 bases aligning to TRBD2. V was pared by 3 bases and J by 5 bases, with 7 bases of the junction left unmatched. The CDR3 covers 15 residues. Germline-derived CDR1 and CDR2 are MDHEN and SYDVKM.